The sequence of this T cell receptor (beta chain) was determined in a study of T cell repertoires in cytomegalovirus infection (dated by TCRdb to the late 2010s). Regarding the research as a whole: Donor HLA type was relevant to the analysis, as public TCR beta signatures indicated carriage of CMV infection together with the matching HLA type.

The sequencing machine was an Illumina HiSeq 1500. TCRdb applied fastp at Q25 and MiXCR to the public reads, then kept only in-frame beta chains. For every CDR3 protein sequence, its rows merge into one entry that carries the most common genes and DNA. In this sample the table shows around 260,000 distinct CDR3 sequences, about 23% of which occur a single time. The top ten hold approximately 13% of the sample. From the cysteine through the phenylalanine, the CDR3 covers 17 amino acids. This entry keeps only the CDR3 DNA: 51 bases, framed from base 1. In the germline V gene, CDR1 corresponds to SGHVS and CDR2 to FQNEAQ. After removal of 2 bases from V and 5 bases from J, the junction retains 13 bases not matched to a gene. This clonotype was counted ten times or more. What antigen it recognizes has not been identified. No much larger clonotype is one base removed from it; base qualities were not supplied.

What the research found in general, with its limitations: The ex vivo response was dominated by HLA-C-restricted CMV-specific TCR beta clonotypes, which also provided the single most frequent clonotype in two of eight donors. Carriers of CMV infection plus the relevant HLA type were discriminated by the cumulative frequency of public TCR beta family members in the study cohort and in an independent 352-donor cohort.

The sequence was obtained from a human donor in good health (CMV status not recorded). Some clones in this sample may be carry-over from other donors' samples. Recombination joined TRBV7-8 with TRBJ2-5; TRBD2 agrees with 8 junctional bases. Sequencing was performed on PBMCs. The encoded CDR3 is CASSLPPPRLAKETQYF. The nucleotide sequence reads as follows: TGTGCCAGCAGCTTACCCCCCCCAAGACTAGCGAAGGAGACCCAGTACTTC. Supplemented by the reference TRBV7-8 and TRBJ2-5 proteins around the CDR3, the complete variable domain is GAGVSQSPRYKVAKRGQDVALRCDPISGHVSLFWYQQALGQGPEFLTYFQNEAQLDKSGLPSDRFFAERPEGSVSTLKIQRTQQEDSAVYLCASSLPPPRLAKETQYFGPGTRLLVL.